This T cell receptor (beta chain) was recorded in a study of sequential checkpoint blockade in melanoma. This clone was observed once. Here immunoSEQ multiplex PCR was the method, and the copy in TCRdb shows in-frame clones only, minus some. The repertoire holds under 25,000 clones, 75% to 85% seen once, with around 40% in the top ten. The sample's treatment: randomized to nivolumab then ipilimumab (arm A) or the reverse (arm B). No patient had prior DNA-damaging chemotherapy. Germline CDR1 reads SQVTM; CDR2 reads ANQGSEA. The CDR3 consists of 14 residues. V was pared by 4 bases and J by 4 bases, with 6 bases of the junction left unmatched.

This TCR was recovered from a human donor with melanoma. V and J are TRBV29-1 and TRBJ1-1; 10 nucleotides agree with TRBD1. The specimen comprised CD8+ T cells sorted from blood (inferred from file names), sampled from a patient given nivolumab and ipilimumab in sequence. The CDR3, as DNA: TGCAGCGTTGCCGGGGGACAGGGGTCCACTGAAGCTTTCTTT. It codes for CSVAGGQGSTEAFF.